This T cell receptor (beta chain) was sequenced for a study of cytomegalovirus exposure and HLA in healthy donors. Study-wide points: As confirmed in vitro, three CMV-associated chains were specific for CMV antigens. Associated with cytomegalovirus, according to the listing, were 150 to 200 TCR beta chains. A later analysis found common viral pathogens apparently linked to several of the most significant clusters.

The PCR employed 60 Vbeta primers together with 13 Jbeta primers. Profiled with immunoSEQ multiplex PCR; TCRdb holds only in-frame clones, not every one. The table gives some 110,000 clones; the top ten clones make up approximately 0.99% of it. A note on this clone: The target antigen is unknown.

The sequence was collected from a young man in good health and CMV-seronegative. The sample consisted of PBMCs.

CDR3 nucleotide sequence: TGCGCCAGCAGCGTAGAGGGACAGCTCACTGAAGCTTTCTTT. This sequence encodes CASSVEGQLTEAFF. This chain uses TRBV5-1 with TRBJ1-1; TRBD1 matches 7 bases. The CDR3 loop spans 14 amino acids. V shed 4 bases and J 4 bases; nucleotides not matched to a gene: 7. CDR1 and CDR2 from the germline V gene are SGHRS and YFSETQ.